This T cell receptor beta chain stems from a study of T cell changes during pregnancy in multiple sclerosis. V dropped 10 bases and J dropped 8 bases, with 15 bases sitting between them. Germline CDR1 reads LNHNV; CDR2 reads YYDKDF (reference sequence). There are 12 residues in the CDR3. Data came from immunoSEQ multiplex PCR; TCRdb stores just in-frame clones and leaves some out. The data contain roughly 63,000 clones, 90% of them seen just once; the ten biggest clones take up about 2%. The clonotype comes from a female donor in good health, enrolled as a control in a pregnancy study. The rearrangement links TRBV15 to TRBJ2-1, with unresolved D. Sequencing used peripheral blood, obtained in the second trimester of pregnancy. The CDR3 sequence is CAINRVADEQFF. The CDR3 nucleotides are TGTGCCATCAACCGGGTAGCCGATGAGCAGTTCTTC.